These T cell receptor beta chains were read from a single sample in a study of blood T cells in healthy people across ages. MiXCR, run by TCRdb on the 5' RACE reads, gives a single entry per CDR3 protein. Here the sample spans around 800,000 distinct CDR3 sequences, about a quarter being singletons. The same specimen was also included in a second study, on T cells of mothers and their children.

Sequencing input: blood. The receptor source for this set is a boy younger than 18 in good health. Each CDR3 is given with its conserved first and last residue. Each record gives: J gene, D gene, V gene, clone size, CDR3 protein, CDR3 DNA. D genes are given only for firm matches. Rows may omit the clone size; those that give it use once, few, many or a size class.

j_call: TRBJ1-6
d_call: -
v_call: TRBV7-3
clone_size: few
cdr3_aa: CASTETWGSPLHF
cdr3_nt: TGTGCCAGCACCGAGACATGGGGTTCACCCCTCCACTTT

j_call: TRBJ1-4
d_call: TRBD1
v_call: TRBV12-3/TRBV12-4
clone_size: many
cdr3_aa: CASKGQADEKLFF
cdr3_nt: TGTGCCAGCAAGGGACAGGCAGATGAAAAACTGTTTTTT

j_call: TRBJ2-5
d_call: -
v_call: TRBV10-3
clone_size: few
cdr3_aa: CAISESKAYLGEQYF
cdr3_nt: TGTGCCATCAGTGAGTCGAAGGCCTACCTTGGAGAGCAGTACTTC

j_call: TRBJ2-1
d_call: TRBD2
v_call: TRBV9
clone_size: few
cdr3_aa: CASSPWASGGNEQFF
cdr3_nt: TGTGCCAGCAGCCCCTGGGCTAGCGGGGGTAATGAGCAGTTCTTC

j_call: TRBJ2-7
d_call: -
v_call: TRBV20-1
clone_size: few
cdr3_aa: CSARDPGGAPYEQYF
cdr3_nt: TGCAGTGCTAGAGATCCTGGCGGGGCCCCCTACGAGCAGTACTTC

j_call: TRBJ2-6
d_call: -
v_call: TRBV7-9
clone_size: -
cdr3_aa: CASSFVRETSSGANVLTF
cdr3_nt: TGTGCCAGCAGCTTTGTCAGGGAAACCAGCTCTGGGGCCAACGTCCTGACTTTC

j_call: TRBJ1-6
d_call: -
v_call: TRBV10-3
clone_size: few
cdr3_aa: CAISLEGFSPLHF
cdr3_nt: TGTGCCATTTCTCTTGAAGGATTCTCACCCCTCCACTTT

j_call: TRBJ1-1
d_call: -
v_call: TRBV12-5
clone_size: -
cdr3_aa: CASAFQANTEAFF
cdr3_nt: TGTGCTAGTGCTTTCCAAGCGAACACTGAAGCTTTCTTT

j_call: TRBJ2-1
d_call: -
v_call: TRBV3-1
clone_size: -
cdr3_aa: CASSRAHNEQFF
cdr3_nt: TGTGCCAGCAGCCGTGCTCACAATGAGCAGTTCTTC

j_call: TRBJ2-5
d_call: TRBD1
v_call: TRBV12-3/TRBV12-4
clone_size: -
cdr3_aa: CASRSGTGALEQYF
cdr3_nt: TGTGCCAGCAGATCCGGGACAGGGGCCCTAGAGCAGTACTTC

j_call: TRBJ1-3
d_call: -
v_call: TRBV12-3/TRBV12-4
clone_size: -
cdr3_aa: CASSLLVGGRGNTIYF
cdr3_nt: TGTGCCAGCAGTTTACTTGTAGGGGGTAGAGGAAACACCATATATTTT

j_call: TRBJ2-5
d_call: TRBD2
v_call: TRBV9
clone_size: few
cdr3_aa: CASSATSAETQYF
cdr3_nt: TGTGCCAGCAGCGCGACTAGCGCAGAGACCCAGTACTTC

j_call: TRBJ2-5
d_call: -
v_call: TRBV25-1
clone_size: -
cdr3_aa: CASSGCGQQETQYF
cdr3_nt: TGTGCCAGCAGTGGATGTGGACAGCAAGAGACCCAGTACTTC

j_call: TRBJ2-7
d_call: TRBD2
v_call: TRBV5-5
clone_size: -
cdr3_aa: CASSWGGGSYEQYF
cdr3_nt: TGTGCCAGCAGTTGGGGCGGGGGATCTTACGAGCAGTACTTC

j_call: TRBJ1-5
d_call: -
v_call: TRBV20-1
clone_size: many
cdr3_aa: CSARDPGTGGQPQHF
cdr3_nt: TGCAGTGCTAGAGATCCTGGGACCGGTGGGCAGCCCCAGCATTTT

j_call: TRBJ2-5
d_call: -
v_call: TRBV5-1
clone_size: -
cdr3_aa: CASCPGPQETQYF
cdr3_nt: TGCGCCAGCTGTCCGGGGCCACAAGAGACCCAGTACTTC

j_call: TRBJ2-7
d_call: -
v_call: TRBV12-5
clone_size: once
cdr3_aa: CASGLFFAGNDEQYF
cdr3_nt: TGTGCTAGTGGTTTGTTTTTTGCAGGGAACGACGAGCAGTACTTC

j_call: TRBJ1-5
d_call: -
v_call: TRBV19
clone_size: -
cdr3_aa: CASSPQGSIGNQPQHF
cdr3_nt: TGTGCCAGTAGTCCGCAGGGTTCTATCGGCAATCAGCCCCAGCATTTT

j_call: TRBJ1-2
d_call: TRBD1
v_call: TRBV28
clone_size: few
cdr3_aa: CASSSGTVKSLNYGYTF
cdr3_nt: TGTGCCAGCAGTTCCGGGACAGTCAAATCCCTAAACTATGGCTACACCTTC

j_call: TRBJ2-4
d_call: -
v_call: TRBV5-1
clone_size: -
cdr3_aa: CASSSTPRTFGNIQYF
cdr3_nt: TGCGCCAGCAGCTCGACCCCGAGGACTTTCGGAAACATTCAGTACTTC

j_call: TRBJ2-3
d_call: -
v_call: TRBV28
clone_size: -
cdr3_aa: CASRPGAGIGTQYF
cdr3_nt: TGTGCCAGCAGACCTGGGGCAGGGATAGGTACGCAGTATTTT

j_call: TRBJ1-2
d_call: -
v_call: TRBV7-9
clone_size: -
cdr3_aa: CASTLRGIGYTF
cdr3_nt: TGTGCCAGCACCTTGCGGGGGATCGGCTACACCTTC

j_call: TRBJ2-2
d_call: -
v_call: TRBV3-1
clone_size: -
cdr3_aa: CASSQEGLGSGELFF
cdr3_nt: TGTGCCAGCAGCCAGGAAGGGTTGGGGTCCGGGGAGCTGTTTTTT

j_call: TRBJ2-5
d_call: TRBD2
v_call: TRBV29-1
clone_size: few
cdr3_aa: CSAARGAETQYF
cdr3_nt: TGCAGCGCTGCGCGGGGGGCGGAGACCCAGTACTTC

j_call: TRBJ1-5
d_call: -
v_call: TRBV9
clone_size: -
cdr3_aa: CASIIKDGNQPQHF
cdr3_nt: TGTGCCAGCATTATTAAGGACGGCAATCAGCCCCAGCATTTT

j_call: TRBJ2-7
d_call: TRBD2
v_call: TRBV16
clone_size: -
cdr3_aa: CASSHPSGGSYEQYF
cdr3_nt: TGTGCCAGCAGCCATCCTAGCGGGGGGAGCTACGAGCAGTACTTC

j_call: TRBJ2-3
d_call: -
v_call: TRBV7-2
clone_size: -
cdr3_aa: CASSSYTDTQYF
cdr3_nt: TGTGCCAGCAGTTCATACACAGATACGCAGTATTTT

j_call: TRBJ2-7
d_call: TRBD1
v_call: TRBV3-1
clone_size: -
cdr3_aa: CASSPGQGSQAEQYF
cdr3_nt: TGTGCCAGCAGCCCGGGACAGGGGTCTCAAGCCGAGCAGTACTTC

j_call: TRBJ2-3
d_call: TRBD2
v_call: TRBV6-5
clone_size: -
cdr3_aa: CASSSRGGGPPDTQYF
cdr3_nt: TGTGCCAGCAGTTCCCGCGGGGGGGGTCCCCCAGATACGCAGTATTTT

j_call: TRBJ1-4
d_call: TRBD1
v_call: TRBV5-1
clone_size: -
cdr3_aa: CASSLADRGRAEKLFF
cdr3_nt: TGCGCCAGCAGCTTGGCGGACAGGGGGCGCGCTGAAAAACTGTTTTTT

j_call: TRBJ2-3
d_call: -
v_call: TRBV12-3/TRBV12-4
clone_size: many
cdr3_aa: CASSSGNTQYF
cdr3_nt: TGTGCCAGCAGTTCGGGGAATACGCAGTATTTT